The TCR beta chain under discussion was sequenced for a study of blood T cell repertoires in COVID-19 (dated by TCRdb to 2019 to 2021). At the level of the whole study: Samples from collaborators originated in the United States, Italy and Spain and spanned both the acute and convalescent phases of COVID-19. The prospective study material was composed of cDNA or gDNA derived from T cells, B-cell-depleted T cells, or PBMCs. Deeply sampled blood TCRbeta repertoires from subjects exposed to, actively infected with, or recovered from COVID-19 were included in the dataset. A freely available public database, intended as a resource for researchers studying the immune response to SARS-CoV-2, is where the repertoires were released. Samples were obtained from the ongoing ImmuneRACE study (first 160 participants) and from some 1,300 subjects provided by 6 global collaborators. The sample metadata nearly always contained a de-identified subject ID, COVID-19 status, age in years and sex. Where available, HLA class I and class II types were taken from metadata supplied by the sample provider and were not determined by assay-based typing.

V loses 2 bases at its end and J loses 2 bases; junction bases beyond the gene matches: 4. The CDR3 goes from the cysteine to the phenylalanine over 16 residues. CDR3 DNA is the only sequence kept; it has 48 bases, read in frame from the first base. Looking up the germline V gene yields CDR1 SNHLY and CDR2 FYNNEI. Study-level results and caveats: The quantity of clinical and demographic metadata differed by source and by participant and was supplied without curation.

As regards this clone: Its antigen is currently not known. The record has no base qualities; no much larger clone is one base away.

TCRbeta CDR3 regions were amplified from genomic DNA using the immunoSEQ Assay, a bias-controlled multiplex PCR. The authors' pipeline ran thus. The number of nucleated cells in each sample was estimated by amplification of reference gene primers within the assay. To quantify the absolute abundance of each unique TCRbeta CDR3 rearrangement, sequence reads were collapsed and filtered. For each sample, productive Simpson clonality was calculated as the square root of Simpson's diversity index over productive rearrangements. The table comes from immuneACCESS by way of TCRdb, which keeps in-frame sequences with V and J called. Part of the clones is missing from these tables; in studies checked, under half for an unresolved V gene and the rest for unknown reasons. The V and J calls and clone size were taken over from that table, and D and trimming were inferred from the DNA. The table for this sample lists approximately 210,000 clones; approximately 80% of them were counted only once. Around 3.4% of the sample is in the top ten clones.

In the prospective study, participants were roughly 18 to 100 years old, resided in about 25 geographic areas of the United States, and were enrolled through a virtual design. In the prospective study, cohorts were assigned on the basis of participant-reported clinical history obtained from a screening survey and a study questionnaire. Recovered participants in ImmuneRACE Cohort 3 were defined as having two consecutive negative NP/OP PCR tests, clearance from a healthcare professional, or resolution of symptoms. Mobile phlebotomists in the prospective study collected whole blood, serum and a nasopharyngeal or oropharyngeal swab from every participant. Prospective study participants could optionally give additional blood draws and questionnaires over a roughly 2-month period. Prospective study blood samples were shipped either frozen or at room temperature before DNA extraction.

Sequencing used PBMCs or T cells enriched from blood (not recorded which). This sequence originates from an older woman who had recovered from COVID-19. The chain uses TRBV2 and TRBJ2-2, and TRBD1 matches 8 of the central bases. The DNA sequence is TGTGCCAGCAGTGAACAGGGGGCGCCTAACACCGGGGAGCTGTTTTTT. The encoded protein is CASSEQGAPNTGELFF.